These 31 T cell receptor beta chains were all obtained from the same sample, sequenced in a study of blood T cell repertoires in COVID-19. Clones were read by immunoSEQ multiplex PCR, and TCRdb kept only the in-frame ones, dropping some. The sample holds about 140,000 clones, roughly 86% seen once. Material for sequencing was peripheral blood. The receptors here all came from a woman aged 55-70 years with acute or convalescent COVID-19.

V gene TRBV7-3 combines with J gene TRBJ2-1; 11 positions agree with TRBD2. This CDR3 contains 14 residues. Germline values: CDR1 SGHTA, CDR2 FQGTGA. V shed 5 bases, J shed 10 bases, and the junction held 7 bases outside the gene matches. The CDR3 reads CASSGTSGEKEQFF. DNA for the CDR3: TGTGCCAGCAGCGGGACTAGCGGAGAAAAAGAGCAGTTCTTC.

This clone was seen only once. The chain carries TRBV13 and TRBJ1-1, with TRBD1 matching over 7 bases. CDR3 length equals 16 residues. The V gene end was trimmed by 1 base and the J gene end by 6 bases; junction bases not matched to a gene: 11. From germline, CDR1 is PRHDT and CDR2 FYEKMQ (reference sequence). Here the CDR3 DNA reads TGTGCCAGCAGCTTAGTCCCCACCCTCGACAGGGCTGAAGCTTTCTTT. Amino acid sequence: CASSLVPTLDRAEAFF.

V usage is TRBV20-1 and J usage is TRBJ1-2, with 12 bases identical to TRBD1. This CDR3 is built from 17 residues. Losses at the gene ends were 3 bases for V and 0 bases for J; bases not matched to a gene: 8. Germline CDR1 reads DFQATT; CDR2 reads SNEGSKA (reference sequence). The CDR3 region is CSASALGQGAANYGYTF. The CDR3 DNA sequence: TGCAGTGCTAGTGCCCTGGGACAGGGGGCCGCTAACTATGGCTACACCTTC.

The V call is TRBV28, the J call TRBJ1-2; perhaps TRBD1 as D (6 bases). Trimming took 4 bases from V and 0 from J, leaving 15 bases between them. This CDR3 has 16 amino acids. The germline V gene encodes CDR1 MDHEN and CDR2 SYDVKM. The CDR3 region has the DNA TGTGCCAGCAGTTCGCGCCAGGGGAGGGCTAACTATGGCTACACCTTC. Residues: CASSSRQGRANYGYTF.

The rearrangement uses TRBV15 and TRBJ2-1; D gene uncertain. This CDR3 contains 11 residues. The germline gives CDR1 LNHNV, CDR2 YYDKDF (reference sequence). Trimming stripped 5 bases from V and 10 bases from J, with 9 bases between. CDR3 in amino acids: CATSFHREQFF. The CDR3 DNA is TGTGCCACCAGCTTCCATCGGGAGCAGTTCTTC.

The J gene is TRBJ2-3, the V gene TRBV5-6, with 11 positions matching TRBD1. Germline assignment: CDR1 SGHDT and CDR2 YYEEEE. The V gene end was trimmed by 5 bases and the J gene end by 4 bases; junction bases not matched to a gene: 6. CDR3 length: 15 amino acids. This CDR3 is CASSPDRGLADTQYF. Here the CDR3 DNA reads TGTGCCAGCAGTCCGGACAGGGGGCTAGCAGATACGCAGTATTTT.

This clone showed up just once. This chain joins TRBV10-3 and TRBJ2-1; a weak D match, TRBD1 (6 bases). There are 16 residues in the CDR3. Trimming took off 10 bases at V and 0 bases at J, with 19 bases between the two ends. The germline gives CDR1 ENHRY, CDR2 SYGVKD. DNA for the CDR3: TGTGCCACCGCCCCGGGACATTCTAGCTCCTACAATGAGCAGTTCTTC. Protein: CATAPGHSSSYNEQFF.

V is TRBV1 and J is TRBJ2-7; the table's D call, TRBD1, was not checked against the DNA. TRBV1 is assigned pseudogene status. The CDR3 has 16 amino acids. The CDR3 region is CTSSQVGTPETYEQYF. DNA for the CDR3: TGCACCAGCAGCCAAGTCGGGACACCCGAGACTTACGAGCAGTACTTC.

The rearrangement links TRBV21-1 to TRBJ2-3; TRBD1, the table's D call, was not compared with the DNA. TRBV21-1 is termed a pseudogene. CDR3 length: 17 amino acids. The CDR3 loop reads CASSKEVGQDGTDTQYF. The DNA for the CDR3 is TGTGCCAGCAGCAAAGAGGTGGGACAGGATGGCACAGATACGCAGTATTTT.

The CDR3 is CASSTGQGRGYYGYTF. CDR3 nucleotide sequence: TGCGCCAGCAGCACCGGACAGGGTAGGGGGTACTATGGCTACACCTTC. The V and J genes are TRBV5-1 and TRBJ1-2, with TRBD1 matching 8 bases. The CDR3 is made up of 16 amino acids. V was pared by 4 bases and J by 3 bases, with 11 bases of the junction left unmatched. From germline, CDR1 is SGHRS and CDR2 YFSETQ.

The V call is TRBV5-4, the J call TRBJ2-5; 14 nucleotides align to TRBD2. CDR3 length: 16 amino acids. The germline V gene encodes CDR1 SGHNT and CDR2 YYREEE (reference sequence). With 3 bases clipped from V and 5 bases from J, the junction kept 6 bases outside the gene matches. The CDR3 DNA reads as TGTGCCAGCAGCTCTCAGACTAGCGGGGGGGTCGAGACCCAGTACTTC. It encodes CASSSQTSGGVETQYF.

This chain links TRBV3-1 (or the pseudogene TRBV3-2) with TRBJ2-5, with a weak D call TRBD2 (7 bases). The CDR3 extends over 19 amino acids. The germline CDR1 and CDR2 sequences are LGHDT and YNNKEL (reference sequence). With 2 bases removed from V and 2 bases from J, the gap between germline ends came to 24 bases. CDR3 bases: TGTGCCAGCAGCCAAACCGGGGCCTTTATGCGGGGGCGGCAAGAGACCCAGTACTTC. This translates into CASSQTGAFMRGRQETQYF.

The sample holds one count of this clone. The chain couples TRBV9 to TRBJ1-4; D uncertain. CDR1 and CDR2 (germline): SGDLS, YYNGEE. V lost 0 bases, J lost 5 bases, and 5 bases lay in between. This CDR3 is built from 13 residues. The DNA for the CDR3 is TGTGCCAGCAGCGTAGGCGGCAATGAAAAACTGTTTTTT. Its protein is CASSVGGNEKLFF.

This sequence joins TRBV28 and TRBJ1-1; 7 positions agree with TRBD1. J lost 3 bases, V lost 6 bases, and 7 bases had no gene match. CDR3 size: 14 residues. CDR1 is MDHEN and CDR2 is SYDVKM in the germline V gene. In DNA form, the CDR3 reads TGTGCCAGCAGGTCCAGGGGGGAGGACACTGAAGCTTTCTTT. Translation: CASRSRGEDTEAFF. Full variable domain (outside the CDR3, taken from reference TRBV28 and TRBJ1-1): DVKVTQSSRYLVKRTGEKVFLECVQDMDHENMFWYRQDPGLGLRLIYFSYDVKMKEKGDIPEGYSVSREKKERFSLILESASTNQTSMYLCASRSRGEDTEAFFGQGTRLTVV.

V is TRBV11-3 and J is TRBJ2-7; the match to TRBD1 covers 7 bases. From germline, CDR1 is SGHNT and CDR2 YENEEA. The CDR3 loop spans 15 amino acids. J lost 2 bases, V lost 4 bases, and 8 bases had no gene match. The chain's CDR3 is CASSYVSGQTYEQYF. The CDR3 DNA sequence: TGTGCCAGCAGCTACGTATCGGGACAGACCTACGAGCAGTACTTC.

The rearrangement joins TRBV18 to TRBJ1-2; TRBD1 agrees at 7 bases. Germline trimming cut 4 bases from V and 8 bases from J; bases unmatched to any gene: 7. The CDR3 runs 13 residues. The germline CDR1 and CDR2 sequences are KGHSH and LQKENI. The CDR3 sequence is CASSLGQAAGYTF. The CDR3 DNA is TGTGCCAGCTCACTCGGACAGGCGGCGGGCTACACCTTC.

CDR3 region: CASSFGTAVNQPQHF. The CDR3 nucleotides are TGTGCCAGCAGTTTTGGGACAGCGGTTAATCAGCCCCAGCATTTT. This chain links TRBV6-6 with TRBJ1-5; TRBD1 matches 7 bases. CDR1 and CDR2 from the germline V gene are MNHNY and SVGAGI (reference sequence). The J segment lost 4 bases and the V segment lost 4 bases, leaving 7 bases of the junction unmatched. This CDR3 is 15 amino acids long.

The chain has TRBV21-1 and TRBJ2-4; the D call of TRBD2 is as the table states it, not checked on the DNA. TRBV21-1 is termed a pseudogene. The CDR3 runs to 18 residues. CDR3 protein: CASSKLARVVLAKNIQYF. The DNA of the CDR3 is TGTGCCAGCAGCAAATTAGCCCGCGTGGTCCTAGCCAAAAACATTCAGTACTTC.

The chain is built from TRBV11-3 and TRBJ2-7; maybe TRBD1 (6 bases). Germline loops: CDR1 SGHNT, CDR2 YENEEA. This CDR3 contains 14 residues. Trimming took off 4 bases at V and 1 base at J, with 11 bases between the two ends. CDR3 amino acids: CASSSGVGSYEQYF. CDR3 in DNA: TGTGCCAGCAGCTCAGGGGTGGGATCCTACGAGCAGTACTTC.

This chain joins TRBV7-2 and TRBJ2-7; TRBD1 aligns across 9 bases. With 1 base clipped from V and 4 bases from J, the junction kept 2 bases outside the gene matches. CDR1 is SGHTA, CDR2 FQGNSA, per germline. The CDR3 runs 14 residues. CDR3 DNA sequence: TGTGCCAGCAGCTTAGACAGGGGGCCTTACGAGCAGTACTTC. Translation: CASSLDRGPYEQYF. Full variable domain (outside the CDR3, taken from reference TRBV7-2 and TRBJ2-7): GAGVSQSPSNKVTEKGKDVELRCDPISGHTALYWYRQSLGQGLEFLIYFQGNSAPDKSGLPSDRFSAERTGGSVSTLTIQRTQQEDSAVYLCASSLDRGPYEQYFGPGTRLTVT.

V and J are TRBV7-8 and TRBJ2-5; the D gene is possibly TRBD1 (6 bases). Trimming left V 4 bases short and J 2 bases short, with 11 bases between. Germline V gene sequence: CDR1 SGHVS, CDR2 FQNEAQ. The CDR3 has 14 amino acids. For the CDR3, the DNA is TGTGCCAGCAGCTCCACAGGGTATCAAGAGACCCAGTACTTC. This gives the protein CASSSTGYQETQYF.

This clone showed up just a few times. The chain links TRBV7-6 to TRBJ2-1, with 12 bases matching TRBD2. The CDR3 covers 16 residues. J gave up 9 bases and V 6 bases, and 12 bases lay outside the gene matches. Germline CDR1 reads SGHVS; CDR2 reads FNYEAQ. Here the CDR3 reads CASRLGSSGGAGEQFF. DNA for the CDR3: TGTGCCAGCAGGCTAGGGTCTAGCGGGGGGGCCGGTGAGCAGTTCTTC.

The chain carries TRBV4-2 and TRBJ2-2, with 7 bases identical to TRBD1. The V gene's germline CDR1 is LGHNA and CDR2 YNFKEQ. There are 22 residues in the CDR3. V lost 4 bases, J lost 1 base, and 24 bases stayed unmatched. CDR3 residues: CASSRWTGGGWAQLVNTGELFF. The CDR3 DNA follows: TGTGCCAGCAGCCGCTGGACAGGAGGTGGGTGGGCCCAGCTGGTGAACACCGGGGAGCTGTTTTTT.

This clone has only a few counts. V is TRBV7-8 and J is TRBJ2-7; 16 positions match TRBD2. The CDR3 contains 17 residues. The junction had 5 bases not matched to a gene; V was cut back by 2 bases and J by 4 bases. Germline lookup yields CDR1 SGHVS and CDR2 FQNEAQ. The CDR3 DNA sequence: TGTGCCAGCAGCTTATGGGGACTAGCGGGGGGGCGGTACGAGCAGTACTTC. Protein: CASSLWGLAGGRYEQYF.

This chain connects TRBV11-3 to TRBJ1-1; D is perhaps TRBD1 (5 bases). Germline V gene data show CDR1 as SGHNT and CDR2 as YENEEA. This CDR3 is 14 amino acids long. Trimming pared 4 bases from V and 3 bases from J, leaving 12 bases between. Here the CDR3 reads CASSSMDTYTEAFF. The CDR3 bases are TGTGCCAGCAGCTCAATGGACACTTACACTGAAGCTTTCTTT.

The chain recombines TRBV29-1 with TRBJ2-5; the match to TRBD1 covers 8 bases. This CDR3 is 14 amino acids long. Trimming took 7 bases from V and 5 from J; bases not matched to a gene: 12. The germline V gene encodes CDR1 SQVTM and CDR2 ANQGSEA. In DNA, the CDR3 is TGCAGCGCCCAACAGGGGGTGCTTACCGAGACCCAGTACTTC. Amino acids: CSAQQGVLTETQYF.

V usage is TRBV20-1 and J usage is TRBJ2-5; 7 positions agree with TRBD1. The germline gives CDR1 DFQATT, CDR2 SNEGSKA (reference sequence). After removal of 3 bases from V and 5 bases from J, the junction contained 9 bases not matched to a gene. This CDR3 is built from 14 residues. CDR3 nucleotide sequence: TGCAGTGCTAGTACTCGACAGGGTTGGGAGACCCAGTACTTC. This sequence encodes CSASTRQGWETQYF.

The rearrangement uses TRBV18 and TRBJ1-1; D is uncertain. The ends were cut back, 1 base at V and 0 bases at J, with 18 bases in the middle. CDR3 size: 18 residues. Per the germline V gene, CDR1 is KGHSH and CDR2 is LQKENI. The CDR3 DNA is TGTGCCAGCTCACCACGATCGGTGGCAGGAACCATGAACACTGAAGCTTTCTTT. It encodes CASSPRSVAGTMNTEAFF.

The chain links TRBV2 to TRBJ2-5; TRBD1 is a possible D gene (7 bases). The CDR3 covers 14 residues. CDR1 and CDR2 (germline): SNHLY, FYNNEI. The V end lost 0 bases, the J end lost 6 bases, and 11 bases lay between the germline ends. CDR3 sequence reads: CASSEAGGGKTQYF. The CDR3 nucleotides are TGTGCCAGCAGTGAAGCAGGGGGCGGGAAGACCCAGTACTTC.

This clone was picked up one time. The V call is TRBV7-8, the J call TRBJ2-7, with D possibly TRBD1 on 5 matching bases. The germline V gene has CDR1 SGHVS and CDR2 FQNEAQ. The length of the CDR3 is 15 residues. The V and J ends lost 1 base and 0 bases respectively, with 10 bases between them. CDR3 in DNA: TGTGCCAGCAGCTTAGACAGGAGAAGCTCCTACGAGCAGTACTTC. Protein sequence: CASSLDRRSSYEQYF.

The chain couples TRBV7-2 to TRBJ1-1; perhaps TRBD1 as D (6 bases). Germline CDR1 SGHTA, CDR2 FQGNSA. The CDR3 has 15 residues. The V end lost 2 bases, the J end lost 0 bases, and 10 bases lay between the germline ends. CDR3 nucleotide sequence: TGTGCCAGCAGCTTAACAGGGTTAATGAACACTGAAGCTTTCTTT. Translated: CASSLTGLMNTEAFF.